These 5 T cell receptor beta chains originate from one sample sequenced in a study of response to subunit inactivated influenza vaccine. One entry per CDR3 protein, called by TCRdb with MiXCR from the RT-PCR reads. Of about 780,000 distinct CDR3 sequences listed, 15% to 20% are singletons. Source: PBMCs from blood, taken more than 4 days after vaccination. The receptor set was obtained from a man between 50 and 59 years old who received an inactivated influenza vaccine.

This clonotype was seen only a few times. The chain combines TRBV20-1 with TRBJ2-7; maybe TRBD1 (6 bases). V was pared by 2 bases and J by 0 bases, with 11 bases between. Germline-derived CDR1 and CDR2 are DFQATT and SNEGSKA (reference sequence). The CDR3 consists of 14 residues. CDR3 in DNA: TGCAGTGCTAGAAGGGACACCTACTCCTACGAGCAGTACTTC. As protein: CSARRDTYSYEQYF.

V gene TRBV7-3 combines with J gene TRBJ1-1, with 11 nucleotides matching TRBD1. The CDR3 length is 15 residues. CDR1 is SGHTA and CDR2 is FQGTGA in the germline V gene. Losses at the gene ends were 5 bases for V and 4 bases for J; bases not matched to a gene: 6. The CDR3 bases are TGTGCCAGCAGCAGGACAGGGGGCTCCAGCACTGAAGCTTTCTTT. Its protein is CASSRTGGSSTEAFF.

This chain links TRBV7-9 with TRBJ1-5; D remains ambiguous. The V gene lost 3 bases and the J gene lost 0 bases, with 9 bases spanning the gap. This CDR3 has 15 amino acids. The germline gives CDR1 SEHNR, CDR2 FQNEAQ (reference sequence). CDR3 bases: TGTGCCAGCAGCTTGGCGGGTATTAGCAATCAGCCCCAGCATTTT. The encoded protein is CASSLAGISNQPQHF.

J is TRBJ2-1 and V is TRBV19, with 9 nucleotides matching TRBD2. This CDR3 spans 14 amino acids. Germline CDR1 is LNHDA and CDR2 is SQIVND (reference sequence). Losses at the gene ends were 8 bases for V and 6 bases for J; bases not matched to a gene: 8. CDR3 region: CASRRGGAVNEQFF. DNA for the CDR3: TGTGCCAGTCGACGCGGGGGGGCCGTCAATGAGCAGTTCTTC.

V and J are TRBV10-3 and TRBJ2-3; a possible D gene is TRBD2 (7 bases). Trimming removed 2 bases from V and 6 bases from J, with 15 bases in between. Germline CDR1 and CDR2: ENHRY and SYGVKD. CDR3 length: 15 amino acids. DNA for the CDR3: TGTGCCATCAGTGAGAGTTGGGGGAGGGGGGATACGCAGTATTTT. It encodes CAISESWGRGDTQYF.